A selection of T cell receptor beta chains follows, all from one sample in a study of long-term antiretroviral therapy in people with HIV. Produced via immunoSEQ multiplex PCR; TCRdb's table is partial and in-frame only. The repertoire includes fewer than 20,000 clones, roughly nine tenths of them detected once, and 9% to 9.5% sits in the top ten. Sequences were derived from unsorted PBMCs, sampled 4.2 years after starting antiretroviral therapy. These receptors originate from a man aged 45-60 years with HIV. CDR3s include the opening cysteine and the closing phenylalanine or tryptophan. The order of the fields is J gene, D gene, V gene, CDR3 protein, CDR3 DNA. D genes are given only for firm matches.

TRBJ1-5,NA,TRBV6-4,CASSGYLVTQPQHF,TGTGCCAGCAGTGGCTACCTCGTAACGCAGCCCCAGCATTTT
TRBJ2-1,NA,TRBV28,CASSSLRVFPLDEQFF,TGTGCCAGCAGTTCCCTCAGGGTATTTCCCTTAGATGAGCAGTTCTTC
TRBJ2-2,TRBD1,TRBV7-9,CASSDGTGNTGELFF,TGTGCCAGCAGCGACGGGACAGGGAACACCGGGGAGCTGTTTTTT
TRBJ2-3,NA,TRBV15,CATKTGGTDTQYF,TGTGCCACCAAAACTGGGGGTACAGATACGCAGTATTTT
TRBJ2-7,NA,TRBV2,CASSWTYEQYF,TGTGCCAGCAGTTGGACCTACGAGCAGTACTTC
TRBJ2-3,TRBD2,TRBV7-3,CASSRTSATDTQYF,TGTGCCAGCAGCCGGACTAGCGCCACAGATACGCAGTATTTT
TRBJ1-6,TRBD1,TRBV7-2,CASSATGTGDSPLHF,TGTGCCAGCAGCGCAACCGGGACAGGGGACTCACCCCTCCACTTT
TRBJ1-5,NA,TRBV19,CASSIVRQVNQPQHF,TGTGCCAGTAGTATAGTTCGACAGGTCAATCAGCCCCAGCATTTT
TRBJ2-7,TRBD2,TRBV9,CASSVDPSGGFYEQYF,TGTGCCAGCAGCGTAGACCCTAGCGGGGGATTCTACGAGCAGTACTTC
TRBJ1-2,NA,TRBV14,CASSPGHLNYGYTF,TGTGCCAGCAGCCCCGGACACCTTAACTATGGCTACACCTTC
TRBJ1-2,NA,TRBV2,CASNMDGRGYTF,TGTGCCAGCAATATGGACGGTCGCGGCTACACCTTC
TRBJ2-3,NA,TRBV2,CASSARGMTDTQYF,TGTGCCAGCAGTGCCCGGGGCATGACAGATACGCAGTATTTT
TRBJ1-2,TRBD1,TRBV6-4,CASSATPGQGYGYTF,TGTGCCAGCAGTGCGACCCCGGGACAGGGGTATGGCTACACCTTC